This T cell receptor (beta chain) was captured in a study of OX40 agonist ivuxolimab in advanced cancers. Findings and caveats of the study: Among expanded peripheral T cells, antigen specificity went undetermined. CD4+ and CD8+ blood T cells expanded clonally by week 6 at 0.1 to 3.0 mg/kg.

CDR1 is SGHNT and CDR2 is YENEEA in the germline V gene. Trimming removed 2 bases from V and 4 bases from J; junction bases left unmatched: 8. This CDR3 has 16 amino acids. Profiling relied on immunoSEQ multiplex PCR, and the TCRdb table lists in-frame clones only, not all of them. In the table there are around 10,000 clones, around 80% of which are singletons. For this clone: The antigen remains undetermined.

The chain is built from TRBV11-3 and TRBJ2-3; 8 positions agree with TRBD2. This TCR was sampled from an adult with an advanced solid tumor such as melanoma, head and neck, liver or kidney cancer. The sample here was CD4+ or CD8+ T cells sorted from blood, taken in a trial of the OX40 agonist ivuxolimab. In DNA, the CDR3 is TGTGCCAGCAGCTTACGGGAGGGAGGGCCCTCAGATACGCAGTATTTT. The encoded protein is CASSLREGGPSDTQYF.